This TCR beta chain was recovered during a study of blood T cell repertoires in COVID-19. Study in general: Specimens from acute and convalescent COVID-19 originated in the United States, Italy and Spain. In each case, the material was cDNA or gDNA derived from T cells, B-cell-depleted T cells, or PBMCs.

The CDR3 extends over 15 amino acids. V was pared by 2 bases and J by 1 base, with 12 bases between. Germline CDR1 MNHEY, CDR2 SVGEGT. Original data processing: Amplified reference gene primers provided the basis for estimating nucleated cell counts. TCRdb keeps only in-frame clones here, not all; method: immunoSEQ multiplex PCR. From that table come the V and J calls and clone size; the DNA was used to work out D and trimming. Of about 73,000 clones in the sample, roughly 89% were seen once. The chain carries TRBV6-2 or TRBV6-3 and TRBJ2-7; perhaps TRBD2 as D (5 bases). The TCR comes from a man older than 75 with acute or convalescent COVID-19. Sequenced sample: peripheral blood. CDR3 DNA sequence: TGTGCCAGCAGTTACGGCGGGCGTAATTCCTACGAGCAGTACTTC. Protein: CASSYGGRNSYEQYF.